Below, 25 T cell receptor beta chains from the same sample are listed, as sequenced in a study of PD-1 blockade in classical Hodgkin lymphoma. Produced via immunoSEQ multiplex PCR; TCRdb's table is partial and in-frame only. The sample includes about 96,000 clones, just over 90% seen only once; the top ten take just under 2%. Time point reported: cycle 4 day 1 (C4D1), after five to seven weeks of nivolumab. There was relapse after autologous stem cell transplantation in every patient, and there was variation in brentuximab vedotin exposure. The source was peripheral blood mononuclear cells (PBMCs), collected before the fourth cycle of nivolumab. All receptors come from a human donor with classical Hodgkin lymphoma.

This sequence joins TRBV5-5 and TRBJ1-1; D is unresolved. Trimming left V 9 bases short and J 3 bases short, with 18 bases between. Germline CDR1 is SGHKS and CDR2 is YYEKEE (reference sequence). The length of the CDR3 is 14 residues. The CDR3 spells CATEHPGRDTEAFF. For the CDR3, the DNA is TGTGCCACAGAACACCCGGGTCGGGACACTGAAGCTTTCTTT.

The chain carries TRBV25-1 and TRBJ1-2; D gene ambiguous. The length of the CDR3 is 13 residues. Trimming shortened V by 0 bases and J by 5 bases, and 7 bases separated the two germline ends. Per germline, CDR1 MGHDK and CDR2 SYGVNS. In DNA, the CDR3 is TGTGCCAGCAGTGAATATACGCCGTATGGCTACACCTTC. This encodes CASSEYTPYGYTF.

The count of this clone is one. V is TRBV19 and J is TRBJ1-5; 9 bases map to TRBD1. Germline assignment: CDR1 LNHDA and CDR2 SQIVND (reference sequence). The CDR3 loop spans 14 amino acids. Trimming removed 6 bases from V and 6 bases from J; junction bases left unmatched: 6. The CDR3 loop is CASSRTGEGQPQHF. The CDR3, as DNA: TGTGCCAGTAGCAGGACAGGGGAGGGTCAGCCCCAGCATTTT.

The gene calls are TRBV10-3 and TRBJ2-3; 12 positions agree with TRBD2. The CDR3 loop spans 19 amino acids. The V and J ends lost 0 bases and 0 bases, in that order; junction bases with no gene match: 7. CDR1 ENHRY and CDR2 SYGVKD come from the germline V gene. CDR3 loop: CAISESLAGGPYSTDTQYF. In DNA, the CDR3 is TGTGCCATCAGTGAGTCCCTAGCGGGAGGGCCGTATAGCACAGATACGCAGTATTTT.

V and J are TRBV28 and TRBJ1-2, with 11 nucleotides matching TRBD1. The CDR3 is made up of 16 amino acids. Germline CDR1 reads MDHEN; CDR2 reads SYDVKM. V shed 2 bases and J 4 bases; nucleotides not matched to a gene: 6. The CDR3, as DNA: TGTGCCAGCAGTTTACGGACAGGGGGCAATACCTATGGCTACACCTTC. Its protein product is CASSLRTGGNTYGYTF.

This chain connects TRBV9 to TRBJ2-6; TRBD1 matches at 8 bases. V lost 6 bases to trimming and J lost 2 bases; unmatched junction nucleotides: 10. Looked up from germline, CDR1 is SGDLS and CDR2 is YYNGEE. The CDR3 totals 17 residues. Here the CDR3 DNA reads TGTGCCAGCAAAGCAGGGACAGGATTTACTGGGGCCAACGTCCTGACTTTC. Protein: CASKAGTGFTGANVLTF.

The V and J genes are TRBV7-9 and TRBJ2-3; no definite D call. CDR1 SEHNR and CDR2 FQNEAQ come from the germline V gene (reference sequence). Trimming took 1 base from V and 3 from J, leaving 5 bases between them. There are 13 residues in the CDR3. The CDR3 protein is CASSLVSTDTQYF. Written as DNA, the CDR3 is TGTGCCAGCAGCTTAGTCTCTACAGATACGCAGTATTTT.

The rearrangement uses TRBV30 and TRBJ1-2; D is uncertain. Germline V gives CDR1 GTSNPN, CDR2 SVGIG (reference sequence). V was cut by 0 bases and J by 2 bases, with 10 bases left in between. The CDR3 is 14 amino acids. CDR3 amino acids: CAWSVLGRNYGYTF. Written as DNA, the CDR3 is TGTGCCTGGAGTGTACTGGGTAGGAACTATGGCTACACCTTC.

This chain joins TRBV9 and TRBJ2-1, with TRBD2 matching 7 bases. This CDR3 is built from 20 residues. CDR1 and CDR2 from the germline V gene are SGDLS and YYNGEE. V dropped 0 bases and J dropped 1; count of bases not matched to a gene: 16. The CDR3 nucleotides are TGTGCCAGCAGCGTAGATGCAAGGGGACTACCAAGCGCTTCCTACAATGAGCAGTTCTTC. Protein product: CASSVDARGLPSASYNEQFF.

This chain uses TRBV5-1 with TRBJ2-5, with D perhaps being TRBD1 or TRBD2 (5 bases each). The CDR3 extends over 14 amino acids. V was shortened by 0 bases and J by 1 base, with 7 bases between the two germline ends. CDR1 is SGHRS, CDR2 YFSETQ, per germline. CDR3 in amino acids: CASSLGGAQETQYF. In DNA, the CDR3 is TGCGCCAGCAGCTTGGGAGGGGCCCAAGAGACCCAGTACTTC.

The chain combines TRBV11-2 with TRBJ2-7; D unclear. Trimming stripped 7 bases from V and 2 bases from J, with 15 bases between. CDR1 is SGHAT, CDR2 FQNNGV, per germline. This CDR3 has 14 residues. The CDR3 DNA reads as TGTGCCAGCATTTATACCCCACGACCCTACGAGCAGTACTTC. Its protein is CASIYTPRPYEQYF.

The J gene is TRBJ2-7, the V gene TRBV18; 8 bases line up with TRBD2. Germline CDR1 and CDR2: KGHSH and LQKENI. The CDR3 sequence is 15 residues long. The J segment lost 2 bases and the V segment lost 6 bases, leaving 9 bases of the junction unmatched. In DNA, the CDR3 is TGTGCCAGCTCCGGCTTCGGGGGGGACACCTACGAGCAGTACTTC. Translation gives CASSGFGGDTYEQYF.

The rearrangement joins TRBV5-1 to TRBJ2-7; the match to TRBD2 covers 7 bases. Germline V gene data show CDR1 as SGHRS and CDR2 as YFSETQ. With 0 bases clipped from V and 3 bases from J, the junction kept 6 bases outside the gene matches. The CDR3 has 15 amino acids. The CDR3 loop is CASSLGLAGLYEQYF. As DNA, the CDR3 is TGCGCCAGCAGCTTGGGACTAGCAGGGCTCTACGAGCAGTACTTC.

This chain joins TRBV4-2 and TRBJ2-5; tentatively, D is TRBD1 (6 bases). The V gene lost 3 bases and the J gene lost 5 bases, with 13 bases spanning the gap. This CDR3 comprises 14 residues. CDR1 is LGHNA and CDR2 is YNFKEQ in the germline V gene. In nucleotides, the CDR3 is TGTGCCAGCAGCCATCCTACAGGGCTGGAGACCCAGTACTTC. It encodes CASSHPTGLETQYF.

The chain is built from TRBV28 and TRBJ2-7; D is ambiguous. This CDR3 has 16 amino acids. V was cut by 5 bases and J by 6 bases, with 23 bases left in between. CDR1 and CDR2 (germline): MDHEN, SYDVKM. For the CDR3, the DNA is TGTGCCAGCAGTCGAGTGACCGGGTCGACGTTGGGCGAGCAGTACTTC. Its protein product is CASSRVTGSTLGEQYF.

The chain links TRBV6-6 to TRBJ1-1; D not resolved. The germline V gene has CDR1 MNHNY and CDR2 SVGAGI (reference sequence). CDR3 length: 14 amino acids. V lost 5 bases and J lost 3, with 13 bases in between. The CDR3 bases are TGTGCCAGCAGTAAACTTCTTCAGTACACTGAAGCTTTCTTT. Amino acids: CASSKLLQYTEAFF.

The J gene is TRBJ2-7, the V gene TRBV4-2, with 9 nucleotides matching TRBD2. Trimming cost V 3 bases and J 3 bases; bases outside gene matches: 9. Germline V lookup: CDR1 LGHNA, CDR2 YNFKEQ. The CDR3 runs 16 residues. The CDR3 sequence: CASSQHSGTSSYEQYF. CDR3 nucleotide sequence: TGTGCCAGCAGCCAGCATTCCGGGACTAGCAGCTACGAGCAGTACTTC.

CDR3: CASSQTGTSTDTQYF. CDR3 nucleotide sequence: TGTGCCAGCAGCCAGACCGGGACTAGCACAGATACGCAGTATTTT. J is TRBJ2-3 and V is TRBV4-2; TRBD2 is a possible D gene (6 bases). Germline lookup yields CDR1 LGHNA and CDR2 YNFKEQ. CDR3 length equals 15 residues. Trimming took off 3 bases at V and 0 bases at J, with 10 bases between the two ends.

Only a few counts were recorded for this clone. This chain links TRBV10-2 with TRBJ1-5; 8 bases line up with TRBD1. The CDR3 extends over 14 amino acids. Germline values: CDR1 WSHSY, CDR2 SAAADI. V gave up 6 bases and J gave up 3 bases; unmatched junction bases: 4. CDR3 sequence (DNA): TGCGCCAGCAGACAGACAGGGGACAATCAGCCCCAGCATTTT. Translated: CASRQTGDNQPQHF.

The chain combines TRBV18 with TRBJ1-1; D uncertain. The CDR3 runs 11 residues. Trimming took off 8 bases at V and 7 bases at J, with 11 bases between the two ends. Germline V gene data show CDR1 as KGHSH and CDR2 as LQKENI. CDR3 protein: CASGNLDEAFF. The CDR3 DNA sequence: TGTGCCAGCGGGAACCTCGATGAAGCTTTCTTT.

This chain links TRBV28 with TRBJ2-2; no reliable D call. The ends were cut back, 0 bases at V and 6 bases at J, with 2 bases in the middle. This CDR3 spans 12 amino acids. Looked up from germline, CDR1 is MDHEN and CDR2 is SYDVKM. The DNA of the CDR3 is TGTGCCAGCAGTTTATGGTCCGGGGAGCTGTTTTTT. Translating gives CASSLWSGELFF.

The chain employs TRBV27 and TRBJ2-1; tentative D call: TRBD1 (5 bases). The CDR3 contains 13 residues. Germline CDR1 MNHEY, CDR2 SMNVEV (reference sequence). V gave up 8 bases and J gave up 7 bases, with 15 bases separating them. The CDR3 region is CASGAANKNEQFF. As DNA, the CDR3 is TGTGCCAGCGGGGCAGCCAATAAAAATGAGCAGTTCTTC.

This chain joins TRBV29-1 and TRBJ1-4; 7 positions match TRBD1. The CDR3 has 13 residues. V shed 4 bases, J shed 7 bases, and the junction held 6 bases outside the gene matches. Germline CDR1 SQVTM, CDR2 ANQGSEA. The CDR3 bases are TGCAGCGTTGGCCCTCAGGGGGGTGAAAAACTGTTTTTT. It encodes CSVGPQGGEKLFF. The entire variable domain, with the rest obtained from reference TRBV29-1 and TRBJ1-4, is as follows: SAVISQKPSRDICQRGTSLTIQCQVDSQVTMMFWYRQQPGQSLTLIATANQGSEATYESGFVIDKFPISRPNLTFSTLTVSNMSPEDSSIYLCSVGPQGGEKLFFGSGTQLSVL.

J is TRBJ1-1 and V is TRBV6-5; D is ambiguous. This CDR3 contains 11 residues. The V and J ends lost 8 bases and 6 bases respectively, with 10 bases between them. Looked up from germline, CDR1 is MNHEY and CDR2 is SVGAGI. CDR3 DNA: TGTGCCAGCTCTGTCTCGGCTGAAGCTTTCTTT. Protein: CASSVSAEAFF.

The J gene is TRBJ2-1, the V gene TRBV5-1; weak D call: TRBD2 (6 bases). This CDR3 contains 16 residues. Trimming cost V 2 bases and J 4 bases, with 16 bases left between them. Germline V gene sequence: CDR1 SGHRS, CDR2 YFSETQ. The DNA for the CDR3 is TGCGCCAGCAGCTTAACGTCCGGGACTTCTTACAATGAGCAGTTCTTC. Translated: CASSLTSGTSYNEQFF. Full variable domain (missing parts from reference TRBV5-1 and TRBJ2-1): KAGVTQTPRYLIKTRGQQVTLSCSPISGHRSVSWYQQTPGQGLQFLFEYFSETQRNKGNFPGRFSGRQFSNSRSEMNVSTLELGDSALYLCASSLTSGTSYNEQFFGPGTRLTVL.